This TCR beta chain was retrieved from a study of beta chain features in type 1 diabetes (dated by TCRdb to the late 2010s). Background for the entire study: No differences in mean age, gender distribution, total cell number or subset yield were found between patients and healthy donors. Whereas all 30 or so donors provided naive and central memory subsets, regulatory and stem cell-like memory subsets were isolated from just 8 patients and about 8 healthy donors. The study compared the TCRB repertoires of sorted circulating CD4+ T cell subsets in recently diagnosed type 1 diabetes patients with those in matched healthy donors. A total of roughly 100,000,000 sorted cells were examined across all samples, and the number of cells per subset was strongly correlated with RNA yield.

The CDR3 runs 12 amino acids, cysteine and phenylalanine included. Only the CDR3 part of the read is kept: 36 bases, read in frame from the first base. Deletion took 7 bases off V and 8 bases off J, with a span of 14 bases between the germline ends. The germline V gene encodes CDR1 SGHTA and CDR2 FQGNSA. Each donor gave one peripheral blood draw, about 110 mL on average, collected into heparinised tubes. Naive, central memory, regulatory and stem cell-like memory CD4+ T cells were sorted on a BD FACSAria II using a panel including CD45RO, CCR7, CD25, CD127, CD95 and CD27. Every sorted population had a purity above 95%. Right away, PBMCs were isolated by Lymphoprep density gradient centrifugation and were stained directly, with no culture step. Samples were stained and sorted in pairs, with one healthy donor and one patient per experiment, so that batch effects were minimized. The full study reports these points: Because cDNA rather than genomic DNA was sequenced, highly expressing activated cells could have been over-represented, although no difference in activation and CD3 levels was found between groups. Shorter templates might be favored by PCR, yet because patient and control samples were amplified and corrected together, any such skew would affect both groups equally. A moderate but significant shortening of TCRB CDR3 length was observed in type 1 diabetes patients in all four CD4+ subsets. Because small numbers of individuals were included in the HLA sub-analyses, any influence of HLA type on TCRB rearrangement was left unresolved. Fewer insertions and more nucleotide deletions at VDJ recombination sites were observed in patients with type 1 diabetes, implying thymic rearrangement abnormalities. The naive, central memory and regulatory TCRB repertoires appeared to resemble one another more closely among patients than among healthy donors.

As for this clone: Its recognized antigen is unknown. The sample holds no much larger clone one base away, and base qualities are not on file.

All of the isolated RNA was reverse transcribed with the High Capacity cDNA Reverse Transcription Kit, so expressed TCRB transcripts were sequenced. Naive, central memory and regulatory T cell samples underwent deep immunoSEQ sequencing, averaging about 3.57 million total reads per sample. After sorted cells were lysed in RLT buffer, RNA was extracted with DNase-treated RNeasy Micro or Mini kits, with the choice depending on cell number. To prevent cross-contamination, each cell subset was processed individually, whereas patient and healthy donor samples were processed jointly. The immunoSEQ multiplex PCR was used to amplify TCRB sequences from cDNA, generating 87-bp fragments that spanned the CDR3 region. Sequencing of the amplicons was done on the Illumina HiSeq platform. Under the source paper's analysis protocol: PCR bias was corrected computationally using synthetic template baselines, and reads within Hamming distance 2 were collapsed, with unmergeable singletons discarded. Reads were aligned to IMGT to assign V, D and J genes, CDR3 length, and insertions or deletions at six rearrangement sites. Clonotype counts were normalized to sorted cell number within each subset before computing true diversity and Gini coefficients with the tcR R package. The overlap coefficient, calculated on TCRB nucleotide sequences, was used to measure repertoire sharing. Drawn from immuneACCESS, this table holds only the in-frame rearrangements with V and J called that TCRdb kept. Clones are partly lost; checked studies trace under half to an unresolved V gene and leave the rest unexplained. The DNA was the basis for D and trimming; V, J and clone size are from that table. The sample yields about 180,000 clones; approximately 7.9% were counted once. Together, the top ten hold roughly 0.46% of the sample.

This clonotype was sampled from a man aged 18 to 35 with type 1 diabetes. The chain is assembled from TRBV7-2 and TRBJ1-2, with TRBD1 as a weak D call on 6 bases. The material sequenced was central memory CD4+ T cells from blood. For the CDR3, the sequence is CASTEQGYGYTF. The nucleotide sequence is TGTGCCAGCACCGAACAGGGATACGGCTACACCTTC. With all but the CDR3 taken from the reference TRBV7-2 and TRBJ1-2 genes, the full variable domain is: GAGVSQSPSNKVTEKGKDVELRCDPISGHTALYWYRQSLGQGLEFLIYFQGNSAPDKSGLPSDRFSAERTGGSVSTLTIQRTQQEDSAVYLCASTEQGYGYTFGSGTRLTVV.